This T cell receptor (beta chain) originates from a study of blood T cells in healthy people across ages. Germline V CDR1 and CDR2: KGHDR, SFDVKD. The V and J ends lost 5 bases and 3 bases, in that order; junction bases with no gene match: 10. The CDR3 is made up of 17 amino acids. For the second PCR, which ran for roughly 7 to 11 cycles, a sample-barcoded 5' primer and a J-beta primer mix were used. MiXCR was run by TCRdb on the 5' RACE reads, yielding one entry per CDR3 protein. The table has over 750,000 distinct CDR3 sequences, 20% to 25% seen once. Separately, the same data were catalogued under a study of T cells of mothers and their children.

The clonotype originates from a boy aged 5 to 17 in good health. This chain joins TRBV24-1 and TRBJ2-3, with 10 bases fitting TRBD2. Material: blood. The CDR3 is CATSGLTSGGATDTQYF. CDR3 in DNA: TGTGCCACCAGTGGTCTCACGAGCGGGGGGGCTACAGATACGCAGTATTTT.